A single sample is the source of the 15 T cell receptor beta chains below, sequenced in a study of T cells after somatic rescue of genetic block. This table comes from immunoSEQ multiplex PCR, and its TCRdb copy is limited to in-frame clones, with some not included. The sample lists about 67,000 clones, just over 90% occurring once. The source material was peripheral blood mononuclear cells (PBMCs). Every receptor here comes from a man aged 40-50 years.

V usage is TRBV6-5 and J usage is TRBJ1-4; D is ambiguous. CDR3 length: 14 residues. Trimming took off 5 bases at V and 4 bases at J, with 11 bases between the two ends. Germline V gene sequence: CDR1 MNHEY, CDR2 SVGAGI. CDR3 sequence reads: CASSRTADNEKLFF. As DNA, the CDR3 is TGTGCCAGCAGTCGGACCGCTGATAATGAAAAACTGTTTTTT.

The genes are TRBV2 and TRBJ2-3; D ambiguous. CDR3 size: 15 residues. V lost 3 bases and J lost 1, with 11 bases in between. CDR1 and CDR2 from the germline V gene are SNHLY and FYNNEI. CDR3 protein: CASSDSVPGTDTQYF. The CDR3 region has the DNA TGTGCCAGCAGTGACAGTGTGCCTGGCACAGATACGCAGTATTTT.

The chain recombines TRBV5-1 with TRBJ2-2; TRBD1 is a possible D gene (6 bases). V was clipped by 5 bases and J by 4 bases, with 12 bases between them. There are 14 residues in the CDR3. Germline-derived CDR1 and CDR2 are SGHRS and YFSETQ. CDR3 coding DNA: TGCGCCAGCAGTTCGGGACACCGCACCGGGGAGCTGTTTTTT. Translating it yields CASSSGHRTGELFF.

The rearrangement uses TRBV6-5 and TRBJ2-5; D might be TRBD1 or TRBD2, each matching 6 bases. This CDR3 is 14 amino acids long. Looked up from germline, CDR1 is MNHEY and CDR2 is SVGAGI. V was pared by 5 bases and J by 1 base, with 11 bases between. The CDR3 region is CASSPRGPQETQYF. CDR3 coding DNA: TGTGCCAGCAGTCCCCGGGGGCCCCAAGAGACCCAGTACTTC.

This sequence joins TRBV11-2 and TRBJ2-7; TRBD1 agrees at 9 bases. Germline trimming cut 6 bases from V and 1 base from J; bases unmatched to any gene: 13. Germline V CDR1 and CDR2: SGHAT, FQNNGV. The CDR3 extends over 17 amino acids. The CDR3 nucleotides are TGTGCCAGCAGTTCCCCGGGACAGGGCCGAGCATCCTACGAGCAGTACTTC. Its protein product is CASSSPGQGRASYEQYF.

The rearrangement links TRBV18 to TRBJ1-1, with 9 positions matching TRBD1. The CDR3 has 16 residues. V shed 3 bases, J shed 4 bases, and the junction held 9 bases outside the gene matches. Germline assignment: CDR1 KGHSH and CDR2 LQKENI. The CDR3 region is CASSPSRDRVGTEAFF. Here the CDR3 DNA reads TGTGCCAGCTCACCTTCCCGGGACAGGGTAGGCACTGAAGCTTTCTTT.

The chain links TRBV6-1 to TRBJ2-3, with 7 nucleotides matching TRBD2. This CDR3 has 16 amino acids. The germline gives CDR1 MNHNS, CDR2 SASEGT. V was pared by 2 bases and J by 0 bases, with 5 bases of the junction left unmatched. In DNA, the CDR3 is TGTGCCAGCAGTGAATACGGCGGGAGTAGCACAGATACGCAGTATTTT. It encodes CASSEYGGSSTDTQYF.

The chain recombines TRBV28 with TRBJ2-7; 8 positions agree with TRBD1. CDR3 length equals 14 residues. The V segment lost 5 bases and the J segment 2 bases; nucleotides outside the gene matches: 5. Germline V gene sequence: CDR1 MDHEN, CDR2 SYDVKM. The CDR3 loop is CASSHPTGAYEQYF. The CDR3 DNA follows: TGTGCCAGCAGTCACCCGACAGGGGCCTACGAGCAGTACTTC.

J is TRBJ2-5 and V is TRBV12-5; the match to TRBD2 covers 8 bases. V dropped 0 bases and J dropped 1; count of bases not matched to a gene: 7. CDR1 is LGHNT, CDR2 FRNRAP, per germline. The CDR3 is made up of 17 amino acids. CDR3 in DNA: TGTGCTAGTGGTTTGGTAGCGGGGGATACCCTCCAAGAGACCCAGTACTTC. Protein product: CASGLVAGDTLQETQYF.

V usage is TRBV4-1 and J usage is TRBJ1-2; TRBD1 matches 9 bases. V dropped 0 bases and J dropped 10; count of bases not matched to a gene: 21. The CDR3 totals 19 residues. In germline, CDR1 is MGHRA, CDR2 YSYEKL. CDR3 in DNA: TGCGCCAGCAGCCAAGAGAACCTCCCTTCTCACAGGGGGGACAGGGTCTACACCTTC. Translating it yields CASSQENLPSHRGDRVYTF.

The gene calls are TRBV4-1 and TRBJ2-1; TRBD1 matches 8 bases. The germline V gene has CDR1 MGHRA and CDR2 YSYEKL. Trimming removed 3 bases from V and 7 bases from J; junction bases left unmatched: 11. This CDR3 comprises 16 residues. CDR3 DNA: TGCGCCAGCAGCCAGAGCCTCGACCAGGGGGCAAATGAGCAGTTCTTC. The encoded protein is CASSQSLDQGANEQFF.

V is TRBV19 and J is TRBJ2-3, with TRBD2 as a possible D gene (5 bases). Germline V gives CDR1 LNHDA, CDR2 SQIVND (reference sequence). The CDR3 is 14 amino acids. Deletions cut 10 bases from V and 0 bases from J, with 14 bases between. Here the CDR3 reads CATRRPGSTDTQYF. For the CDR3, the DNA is TGTGCCACCCGGCGACCGGGGAGCACAGATACGCAGTATTTT.

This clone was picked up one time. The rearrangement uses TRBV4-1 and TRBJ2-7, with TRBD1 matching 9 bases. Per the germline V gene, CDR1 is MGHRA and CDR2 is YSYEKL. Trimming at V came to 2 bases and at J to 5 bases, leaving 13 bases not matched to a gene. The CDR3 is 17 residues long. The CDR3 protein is CASSQPLRGQGRHEQYF. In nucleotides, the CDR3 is TGCGCCAGCAGCCAACCCCTCCGGGGACAGGGTCGACACGAGCAGTACTTC.

The CDR3 DNA is TGCGCCAGCAGCCAAGTTAAGGCGGGAGTTGCGGATGAGCAGTTCTTC. It is translated as CASSQVKAGVADEQFF. V and J are TRBV4-1 and TRBJ2-1; 7 nucleotides line up with TRBD2. V was clipped by 1 base and J by 8 bases; unmatched bases: 11. Germline V CDR1 and CDR2: MGHRA, YSYEKL. The CDR3 spans 16 residues.

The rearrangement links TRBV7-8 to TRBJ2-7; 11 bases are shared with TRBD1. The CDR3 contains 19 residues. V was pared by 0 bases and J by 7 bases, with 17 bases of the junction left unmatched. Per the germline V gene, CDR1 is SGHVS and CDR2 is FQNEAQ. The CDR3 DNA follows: TGTGCCAGCAGCTTAGCGCGATTGGGCCTAAGGACAGGGGGCGAAGAGCAGTACTTC. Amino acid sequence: CASSLARLGLRTGGEEQYF.